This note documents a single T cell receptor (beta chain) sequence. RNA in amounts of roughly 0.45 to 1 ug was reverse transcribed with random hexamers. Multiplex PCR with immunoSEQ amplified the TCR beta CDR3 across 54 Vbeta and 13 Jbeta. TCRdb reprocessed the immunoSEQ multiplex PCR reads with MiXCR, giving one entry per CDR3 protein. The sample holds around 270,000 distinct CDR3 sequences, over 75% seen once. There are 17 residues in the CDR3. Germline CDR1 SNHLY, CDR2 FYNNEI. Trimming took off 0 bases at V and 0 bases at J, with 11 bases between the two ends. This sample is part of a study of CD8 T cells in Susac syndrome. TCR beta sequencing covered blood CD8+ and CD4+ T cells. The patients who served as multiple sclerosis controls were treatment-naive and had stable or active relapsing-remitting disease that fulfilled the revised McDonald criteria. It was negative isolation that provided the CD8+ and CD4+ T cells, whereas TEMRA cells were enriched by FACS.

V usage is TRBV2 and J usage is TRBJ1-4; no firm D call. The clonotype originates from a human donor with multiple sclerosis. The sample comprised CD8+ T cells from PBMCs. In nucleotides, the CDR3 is TGTGCCAGCAGTGAAGCGCTAGAGACACCAACTAATGAAAAACTGTTTTTT. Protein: CASSEALETPTNEKLFF.